This TCR beta chain was identified in a study of blood T cell repertoires in COVID-19. Across the whole study: From T cells, B-cell-depleted T cells, or PBMCs came the material, which was cDNA or gDNA.

Trimming took 0 bases from V and 7 from J, leaving 5 bases between them. The CDR3 extends over 12 amino acids. Germline CDR1 SGHRS, CDR2 YFSETQ. Worth noting for this clone: The same CDR3 is also encoded by other DNA sequences in this sample.

The method was immunoSEQ multiplex PCR; TCRdb's version includes in-frame clones alone and lacks a portion of them. The sample comprises about 180,000 clones, roughly nine tenths of which are singletons, and about a fifth rests with the top ten. The origin of this receptor is a man in his sixties or seventies with active or convalescent COVID-19. The rearrangement links TRBV5-1 to TRBJ2-1; TRBD2 is a possible D gene (5 bases). Sequenced material: peripheral blood. The CDR3 here is CASSLAGNEQFF. The CDR3 coding sequence is TGCGCCAGCAGCTTGGCGGGAAATGAGCAGTTCTTC.